Listed here are 30 T cell receptor beta chains from one sample, sequenced in a study of T cells in tuberculosis. Sequencing used immunoSEQ multiplex PCR; TCRdb keeps in-frame clones, though not all of them. Of tens of thousands of clones listed, about 95% are singletons. The sample was PBMCs. These TCRs come from a donor aged 5 to 30 with latent tuberculosis or without tuberculosis infection.

The chain carries TRBV27 and TRBJ1-5; TRBD1 might be the D (6 bases). Germline V gives CDR1 MNHEY, CDR2 SMNVEV (reference sequence). V dropped 6 bases and J dropped 6 bases, with 15 bases sitting between them. The CDR3 covers 14 residues. CDR3 sequence (DNA): TGTGCCAGCAGCCCGTGGCAGGGGACTCAGCCCCAGCATTTT. Protein product: CASSPWQGTQPQHF.

V gene TRBV20-1 combines with J gene TRBJ1-4; the D is unclear. Germline CDR1 and CDR2: DFQATT and SNEGSKA (reference sequence). CDR3 length equals 10 residues. V was clipped by 6 bases and J by 4 bases, with 3 bases between them. In DNA form, the CDR3 reads TGCAGTGCCTTTAATGAAAAACTGTTTTTT. It specifies CSAFNEKLFF.

This chain links TRBV19 with TRBJ1-5; the D is unclear. V shed 3 bases and J shed 5 bases, with 8 bases lying between them. This CDR3 region has 13 residues. Per the germline V gene, CDR1 is LNHDA and CDR2 is SQIVND (reference sequence). CDR3 nucleotide sequence: TGTGCCAGTAGTATCGTGAGCGATCAGCCCCAGCATTTT. It encodes CASSIVSDQPQHF.

The chain couples TRBV5-4 to TRBJ2-3; 10 bases align to TRBD2. The germline V gene has CDR1 SGHNT and CDR2 YYREEE (reference sequence). With V trimmed by 3 bases and J by 3 bases, 4 bases remained unmatched. The CDR3 covers 15 residues. CDR3 nucleotide sequence: TGTGCCAGCAGCTCCAGCGGGGGGGGGACAGATACGCAGTATTTT. This sequence encodes CASSSSGGGTDTQYF.

The CDR3 sequence is CASSLGQEIEAFF. The DNA for the CDR3 is TGTGCCAGCTCACTCGGACAGGAAATTGAAGCTTTCTTT. The chain carries TRBV18 and TRBJ1-1; 7 bases match TRBD1. Germline CDR1 KGHSH, CDR2 LQKENI. The CDR3 is made up of 13 amino acids. The J segment lost 7 bases and the V segment lost 4 bases, leaving 6 bases of the junction unmatched.

The genes are TRBV5-5 and TRBJ1-3, with D maybe TRBD1 (6 bases). CDR3 length: 15 amino acids. CDR1 is SGHKS, CDR2 YYEKEE, per germline (reference sequence). Trimming left V 2 bases short and J 3 bases short, with 12 bases between. CDR3 bases: TGTGCCAGCAGCTTTACGACAGGAATTGGAAACACCATATATTTT. It codes for CASSFTTGIGNTIYF.

The chain joins TRBV5-1 to TRBJ1-2, with 7 bases matching TRBD1. CDR3 length: 14 residues. Trimming took 2 bases from V and 5 from J; bases not matched to a gene: 6. Germline CDR1 is SGHRS and CDR2 is YFSETQ. The CDR3 region is CASSFGTDKYGYTF. DNA of the CDR3: TGCGCCAGCAGCTTTGGGACAGATAAATATGGCTACACCTTC.

The V call is TRBV7-3, the J call TRBJ2-7; 7 bases agree with TRBD1. The germline CDR1 and CDR2 sequences are SGHTA and FQGTGA. Germline trimming cut 5 bases from V and 2 bases from J; bases unmatched to any gene: 6. The CDR3 sequence is 14 residues long. In DNA form, the CDR3 reads TGTGCCAGCAGCCCCCAACAGGGGACCTACGAGCAGTACTTC. Its translation: CASSPQQGTYEQYF.

The chain is built from TRBV7-9 and TRBJ1-1; TRBD1 aligns across 7 bases. Trimming cost V 1 base and J 3 bases; bases outside gene matches: 5. Germline lookup yields CDR1 SEHNR and CDR2 FQNEAQ (reference sequence). This CDR3 has 15 residues. In nucleotides, the CDR3 is TGTGCCAGCAGCTTAGGTGGGCAGGGGGACACTGAAGCTTTCTTT. Protein product: CASSLGGQGDTEAFF.

The V call is TRBV19, the J call TRBJ2-7; TRBD2 matches at 7 bases. Germline-derived CDR1 and CDR2 are LNHDA and SQIVND (reference sequence). V shed 7 bases, J shed 2 bases, and the junction held 8 bases outside the gene matches. This CDR3 is 14 amino acids long. This CDR3 reads CASNTAGLPYEQYF. CDR3 DNA sequence: TGTGCCAGTAATACAGCGGGGCTCCCCTACGAGCAGTACTTC.

J is TRBJ1-3 and V is TRBV5-1; 7 bases are a match to TRBD1. With 8 bases clipped from V and 1 base from J, the junction kept 9 bases outside the gene matches. The CDR3 length is 15 residues. Germline values: CDR1 SGHRS, CDR2 YFSETQ. The CDR3 loop is CASQDRAASGNTIYF. CDR3 coding DNA: TGCGCCAGTCAAGACAGGGCGGCTTCTGGAAACACCATATATTTT.

The V gene is TRBV27, the J gene TRBJ2-7; D is perhaps TRBD1 (5 bases). V dropped 0 bases and J dropped 3 bases, with 9 bases sitting between them. The CDR3 extends over 14 amino acids. Germline CDR1 MNHEY, CDR2 SMNVEV (reference sequence). DNA of the CDR3: TGTGCCAGCAGTTTATCCCAGGGTCTCTACGAGCAGTACTTC. Translation gives CASSLSQGLYEQYF.

V usage is TRBV25-1 and J usage is TRBJ2-2; 9 bases fit TRBD2. There are 16 residues in the CDR3. From germline, CDR1 is MGHDK and CDR2 SYGVNS. The V gene end was trimmed by 1 base and the J gene end by 5 bases; junction bases not matched to a gene: 5. The CDR3 region is CASSESAGGGTGELFF. CDR3 nucleotide sequence: TGTGCCAGCAGTGAATCGGCGGGAGGGGGGACCGGGGAGCTGTTTTTT.

This sequence joins TRBV30 and TRBJ1-5; D gene ambiguous. CDR3 length: 13 amino acids. V lost 2 bases and J 1 base, leaving 6 bases between the germline ends. CDR1 is GTSNPN, CDR2 SVGIG, per germline (reference sequence). For the CDR3, the DNA is TGTGCCTGGAGTAGCAGGAGCAATCAGCCCCAGCATTTT. Translation gives CAWSSRSNQPQHF. The full variable domain, with the rest looked up from reference TRBV30 and TRBJ1-5, is SQTIHQWPATLVQPVGSPLSLECTVEGTSNPNLYWYRQAAGRGLQLLFYSVGIGQISSEVPQNLSASRPQDRQFILSSKKLLLSDSGFYLCAWSSRSNQPQHFGDGTRLSIL.

The chain joins TRBV5-1 to TRBJ2-5; D ambiguous. The germline CDR1 and CDR2 sequences are SGHRS and YFSETQ. The CDR3 consists of 15 residues. Trimming removed 2 bases from V and 0 bases from J, with 11 bases in between. The CDR3 DNA reads TGCGCCAGCAGCTTTTGGGCTTTAGACCAAGAGACCCAGTACTTC. Its protein product is CASSFWALDQETQYF. The variable domain in full, completed from reference TRBV5-1 and TRBJ2-5, reads KAGVTQTPRYLIKTRGQQVTLSCSPISGHRSVSWYQQTPGQGLQFLFEYFSETQRNKGNFPGRFSGRQFSNSRSEMNVSTLELGDSALYLCASSFWALDQETQYFGPGTRLLVL.

The V call is TRBV6-6, the J call TRBJ1-5, with 10 nucleotides matching TRBD1. There are 16 residues in the CDR3. Looked up from germline, CDR1 is MNHNY and CDR2 is SVGAGI (reference sequence). J lost 4 bases, V lost 4 bases, and 7 bases had no gene match. The DNA of the CDR3 is TGTGCCAGCAGTTCCCGGACAGGGGGGATGAATCAGCCCCAGCATTTT. This sequence encodes CASSSRTGGMNQPQHF.

CDR3 loop: CASSHDQGAHFRYEQYF. In nucleotides, the CDR3 is TGTGCCAGCTCACATGATCAGGGGGCCCATTTTCGGTACGAGCAGTACTTC. The chain joins TRBV18 to TRBJ2-7; 8 nucleotides align to TRBD1. After removal of 4 bases from V and 4 bases from J, the junction contained 15 bases not matched to a gene. This CDR3 contains 17 residues. The germline gives CDR1 KGHSH, CDR2 LQKENI.

The chain combines TRBV19 with TRBJ1-2; tentative D call: TRBD1 (6 bases). V was cut by 8 bases and J by 4 bases, with 11 bases left in between. This CDR3 has 12 residues. Germline V lookup: CDR1 LNHDA, CDR2 SQIVND (reference sequence). CDR3 region: CASLGGGYGYTF. The DNA of the CDR3 is TGTGCCAGTCTAGGGGGGGGCTATGGCTACACCTTC.

CDR3 DNA: TGTGCCAGCAGCTTAGTAGGGACTAGCGGGAGTCCGGATACGCAGTATTTT. It yields the protein CASSLVGTSGSPDTQYF. The chain links TRBV7-2 to TRBJ2-3; 14 bases align to TRBD2. CDR3 size: 17 residues. V lost 1 base, J lost 6 bases, and 6 bases stayed unmatched. Germline lookup yields CDR1 SGHTA and CDR2 FQGNSA.

The CDR3 DNA follows: TGTGCCAGCAGACAACAGGCGTGGGAGGATGGCTACACCTTC. Amino acid sequence: CASRQQAWEDGYTF. The chain recombines TRBV6-6 with TRBJ1-2, with D possibly being TRBD1 (5 bases). The V and J ends lost 6 bases and 6 bases respectively, with 17 bases between them. The CDR3 spans 14 residues. CDR1 and CDR2 from the germline V gene are MNHNY and SVGAGI (reference sequence).

V usage is TRBV30 and J usage is TRBJ2-3; 11 bases are shared with TRBD2. The CDR3 is 17 amino acids. The V gene's germline CDR1 is GTSNPN and CDR2 SVGIG (reference sequence). The V and J ends lost 0 bases and 5 bases, in that order; junction bases with no gene match: 10. This chain's CDR3 is CAWSVPLAGGRQDTQYF. For the CDR3, the DNA is TGTGCCTGGAGTGTACCATTAGCGGGAGGGAGACAAGATACGCAGTATTTT.

The CDR3 protein is CASSQATRDEQFF. CDR3 in DNA: TGTGCCAGCAGCCAAGCAACTAGGGATGAGCAGTTCTTC. V gene TRBV4-2 combines with J gene TRBJ2-1; tentative D call: TRBD2 (5 bases). V was trimmed by 1 base and J by 8 bases, leaving 9 bases between them. Germline lookup yields CDR1 LGHNA and CDR2 YNFKEQ. The CDR3 consists of 13 residues.

The chain recombines TRBV6-6 with TRBJ1-4; 8 positions match TRBD1. The V gene's germline CDR1 is MNHNY and CDR2 SVGAGI (reference sequence). V lost 6 bases to trimming and J lost 0 bases; unmatched junction nucleotides: 6. The length of the CDR3 is 16 residues. CDR3 DNA: TGTGCCAGCAGCTCTGGACAGGGCGCAACTAATGAAAAACTGTTTTTT. Protein product: CASSSGQGATNEKLFF.

The chain recombines TRBV19 with TRBJ1-1; D is possibly TRBD1 (5 bases). The germline V and J ends were trimmed by 7 bases and 1 base, with 16 bases remaining between them. CDR1 is LNHDA, CDR2 SQIVND, per germline (reference sequence). The CDR3 totals 15 residues. CDR3 nucleotide sequence: TGTGCCAGTAAGGGGCAGGGCCTCTCGAACACTGAAGCTTTCTTT. This gives the protein CASKGQGLSNTEAFF.

V is TRBV28 and J is TRBJ2-7, with TRBD1 identical over 9 bases. J gave up 6 bases and V 6 bases, and 15 bases lay outside the gene matches. The CDR3 extends over 16 amino acids. Looked up from germline, CDR1 is MDHEN and CDR2 is SYDVKM. CDR3: CASRPELQGARREQYF. The CDR3 nucleotides read TGTGCCAGCAGACCTGAATTACAGGGGGCACGGCGCGAGCAGTACTTC.

The chain joins TRBV2 to TRBJ2-7; 10 nucleotides agree with TRBD1. V lost 7 bases, J lost 3 bases, and 9 bases stayed unmatched. This CDR3 has 15 residues. Looked up from germline, CDR1 is SNHLY and CDR2 is FYNNEI. This CDR3 reads CASTGTGENIYEQYF. The CDR3 DNA is TGTGCCAGCACCGGGACAGGGGAAAATATCTACGAGCAGTACTTC.

On this clone itself: The same CDR3 can be traced to other DNA sequences in this sample. V usage is TRBV14 and J usage is TRBJ1-1, with D possibly TRBD1 on 6 matching bases. CDR1 SGHDN and CDR2 FVKESK come from the germline V gene. The CDR3 length is 15 residues. Deletions cut 4 bases from V and 3 bases from J, with 15 bases between. The CDR3 here is CASSPVGGLDTEAFF. The CDR3 bases are TGTGCCAGCAGCCCCGTGGGGGGGCTGGACACTGAAGCTTTCTTT.

The rearrangement uses TRBV30 and TRBJ1-6; the match to TRBD1 covers 7 bases. The CDR3 totals 20 residues. Trimming at V came to 0 bases and at J to 10 bases, leaving 24 bases not matched to a gene. CDR1 and CDR2 from the germline V gene are GTSNPN and SVGIG (reference sequence). CDR3: CAWSVARVIGLRGGTSPLHF. In nucleotides, the CDR3 is TGTGCCTGGAGTGTCGCCAGGGTCATCGGTTTGAGAGGGGGCACATCACCCCTCCACTTT.

V and J are TRBV6-6 and TRBJ2-5; 7 bases agree with TRBD1. The CDR3 loop spans 14 amino acids. The germline gives CDR1 MNHNY, CDR2 SVGAGI (reference sequence). The junction had 10 bases not matched to a gene; V was cut back by 10 bases and J by 2 bases. CDR3 region: CATLSGRGQETQYF. Here the CDR3 DNA reads TGTGCCACCTTATCTGGCAGGGGGCAAGAGACCCAGTACTTC.

The chain recombines TRBV10-3 with TRBJ2-2; D may be TRBD1 (6 bases). The CDR3 has 14 residues. V lost 4 bases, J lost 1 base, and 7 bases lay in between. The germline V gene encodes CDR1 ENHRY and CDR2 SYGVKD. For the CDR3, the DNA is TGTGCCATCAGTGGGACAGAGAACACCGGGGAGCTGTTTTTT. It translates to CAISGTENTGELFF.